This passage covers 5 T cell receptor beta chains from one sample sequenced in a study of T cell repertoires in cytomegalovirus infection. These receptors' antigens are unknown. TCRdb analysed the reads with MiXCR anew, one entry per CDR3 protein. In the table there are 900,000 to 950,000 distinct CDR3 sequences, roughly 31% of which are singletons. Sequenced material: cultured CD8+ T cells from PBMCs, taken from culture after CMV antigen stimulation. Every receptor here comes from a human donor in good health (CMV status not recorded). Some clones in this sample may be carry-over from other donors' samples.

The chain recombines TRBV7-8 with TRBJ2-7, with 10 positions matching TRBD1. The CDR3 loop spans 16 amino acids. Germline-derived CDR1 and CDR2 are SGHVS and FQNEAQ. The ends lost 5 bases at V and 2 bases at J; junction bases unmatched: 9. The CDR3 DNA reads TGTGCCAGCAGCCTAACCGGGACAGGGGTCCCCTACGAGCAGTACTTC. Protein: CASSLTGTGVPYEQYF.

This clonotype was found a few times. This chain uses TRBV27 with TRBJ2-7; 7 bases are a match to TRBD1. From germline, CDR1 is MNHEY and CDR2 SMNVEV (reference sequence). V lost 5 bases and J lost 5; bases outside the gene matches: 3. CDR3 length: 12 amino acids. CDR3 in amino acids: CASSQGGHEQYF. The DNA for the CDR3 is TGTGCCAGCAGTCAAGGGGGCCACGAGCAGTACTTC.

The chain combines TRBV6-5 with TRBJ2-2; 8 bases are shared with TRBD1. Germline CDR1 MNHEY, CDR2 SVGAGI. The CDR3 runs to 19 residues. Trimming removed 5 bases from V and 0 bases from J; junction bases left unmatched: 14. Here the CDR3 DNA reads TGTGCCAGCAGTCAACAACAGGGGGAGACCCCCTCGAACACCGGGGAGCTGTTTTTT. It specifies CASSQQQGETPSNTGELFF.

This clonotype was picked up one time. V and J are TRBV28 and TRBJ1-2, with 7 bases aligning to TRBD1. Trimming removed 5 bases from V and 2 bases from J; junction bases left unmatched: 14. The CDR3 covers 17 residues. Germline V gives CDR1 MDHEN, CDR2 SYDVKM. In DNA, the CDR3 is TGTGCCAGCAGTCCCTTTGCAGTCAGGACAGGCAACTATGGCTACACCTTC. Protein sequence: CASSPFAVRTGNYGYTF.

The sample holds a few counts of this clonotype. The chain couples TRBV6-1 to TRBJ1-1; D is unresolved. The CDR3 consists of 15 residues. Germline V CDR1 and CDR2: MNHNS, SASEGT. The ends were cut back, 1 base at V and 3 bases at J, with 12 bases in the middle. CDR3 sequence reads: CASSEGFLRDTEAFF. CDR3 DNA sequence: TGTGCCAGCAGTGAAGGGTTCCTAAGGGACACTGAAGCTTTCTTT.